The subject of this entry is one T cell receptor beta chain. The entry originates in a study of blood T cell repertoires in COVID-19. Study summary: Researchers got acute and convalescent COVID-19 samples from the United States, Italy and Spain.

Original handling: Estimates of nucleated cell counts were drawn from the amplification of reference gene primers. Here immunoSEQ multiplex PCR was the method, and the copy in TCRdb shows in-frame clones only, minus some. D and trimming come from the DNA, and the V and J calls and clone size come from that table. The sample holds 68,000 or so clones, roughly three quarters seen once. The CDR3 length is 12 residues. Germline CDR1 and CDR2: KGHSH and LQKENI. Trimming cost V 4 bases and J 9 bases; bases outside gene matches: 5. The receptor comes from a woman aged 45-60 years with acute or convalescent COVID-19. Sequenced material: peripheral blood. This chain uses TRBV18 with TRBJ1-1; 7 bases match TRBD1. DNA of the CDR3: TGTGCCAGCTCACTAGGGACAGATAAAGCTTTCTTT. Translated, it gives CASSLGTDKAFF.